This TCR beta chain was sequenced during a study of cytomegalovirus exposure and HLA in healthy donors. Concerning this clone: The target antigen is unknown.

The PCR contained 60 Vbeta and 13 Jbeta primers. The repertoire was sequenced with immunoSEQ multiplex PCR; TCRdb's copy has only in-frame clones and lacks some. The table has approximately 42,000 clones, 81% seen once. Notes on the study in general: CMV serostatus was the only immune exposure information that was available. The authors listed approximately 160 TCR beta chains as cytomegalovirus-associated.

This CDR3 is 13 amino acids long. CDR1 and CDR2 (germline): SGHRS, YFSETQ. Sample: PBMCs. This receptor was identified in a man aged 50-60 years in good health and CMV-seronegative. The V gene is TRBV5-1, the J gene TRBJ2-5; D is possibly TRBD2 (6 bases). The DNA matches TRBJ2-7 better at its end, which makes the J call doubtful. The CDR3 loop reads CASRLGLFYEQYF. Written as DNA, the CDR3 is TGCGCCAGCCGACTAGGACTATTCTACGAGCAGTACTTC.